This TCR beta chain is from a study of blood T cells in healthy people across ages. General study points: There was a strong correlation between TCR beta diversity and naive T cell percentage. TCR beta diversity, measured per million T cells, fell in a roughly linear way with age.

Germline values: CDR1 SGHTA, CDR2 FQGTGA. This CDR3 region has 15 residues. Deletions cut 1 base from V and 4 bases from J, with 14 bases between. Using a J-beta primer mix together with a sample-barcoded 5' primer, a second PCR was run for about 6 to 11 cycles. The template-switch adaptor was a 5' adaptor with 12 random nucleotides. It tagged each cDNA molecule. TCRdb reprocessed the 5' RACE reads via MiXCR and lists one record per CDR3 protein. The sample holds roughly 1.4 million distinct CDR3 sequences, 59% seen once. A remark on this clonotype: Its target is unknown.

The TCR comes from a man between 18 and 29 years old in good health. Sequencing was done on a sample of blood. The chain has TRBV7-3 and TRBJ2-7; D is perhaps TRBD1 (6 bases). CDR3 in DNA: TGTGCCAGCAGCTTAATGGGCAGGGGATCTTACGAGCAGTACTTC. As protein: CASSLMGRGSYEQYF.